One and the same sample provided the 17 T cell receptor beta chains below, sequenced in a study of blood T cell repertoires in COVID-19. Only in-frame clones appear in the TCRdb table, and some are missing; sequencing was by immunoSEQ multiplex PCR. The sample lists roughly 100,000 clones; roughly 90% were seen once. The sequenced sample consisted of peripheral blood. The receptors originated from a woman aged 45-65 years with COVID-19, enrolled during active disease.

A few counts support this clone. The rearrangement joins TRBV14 to TRBJ1-6; D is uncertain. This CDR3 comprises 13 residues. The germline CDR1 and CDR2 sequences are SGHDN and FVKESK. Between the trimmed V and J ends, which lost 0 bases and 7 bases, there was a span of 4 bases. CDR3 DNA sequence: TGTGCCAGCAGCCAAGACAGAAATTCACCCCTCCACTTT. It translates to CASSQDRNSPLHF.

This clone showed up just a few times. The chain couples TRBV11-1 to TRBJ1-2, with D perhaps TRBD1 (6 bases). V gave up 6 bases and J gave up 2 bases, with 16 bases separating them. This CDR3 is built from 15 residues. The germline CDR1 and CDR2 sequences are SGHAT and FQDESV (reference sequence). CDR3 sequence: CASRFGPGQNYGYTF. The CDR3, as DNA: TGTGCCAGCAGATTTGGCCCCGGACAGAACTATGGCTACACCTTC.

The gene calls are TRBV3-1 (or the pseudogene TRBV3-2) and TRBJ1-6; D not resolved. Germline loops: CDR1 LGHDT, CDR2 YNNKEL (reference sequence). The CDR3 runs 16 residues. V was clipped by 0 bases and J by 3 bases, with 9 bases between them. In DNA form, the CDR3 reads TGTGCCAGCAGCCAAGATTCCATCAGCTATAATTCACCCCTCCACTTT. This translates into CASSQDSISYNSPLHF.

The rearrangement links TRBV7-8 to TRBJ2-7, with D uncertain. V was clipped by 5 bases and J by 7 bases, with 9 bases between them. The germline V gene encodes CDR1 SGHVS and CDR2 FQNEAQ. The CDR3 sequence is 11 residues long. This chain's CDR3 is CASSQSREQYF. The CDR3 DNA follows: TGTGCCAGCAGCCAAAGCAGGGAGCAGTACTTC.

The CDR3 protein is CASMGQAHYGYTF. In DNA form, the CDR3 reads TGTGCCAGCATGGGGCAGGCACACTATGGCTACACCTTC. The gene calls are TRBV12-3 or TRBV12-4 and TRBJ1-2; D perhaps matches TRBD1 (5 bases). The V gene lost 7 bases and the J gene lost 3 bases, with 12 bases spanning the gap. The CDR3 has 13 residues.

This clone appeared once. This chain uses TRBV9 with TRBJ1-6; 10 bases map to TRBD1. Germline assignment: CDR1 SGDLS and CDR2 YYNGEE. After removal of 3 bases from V and 7 bases from J, the junction contained 10 bases not matched to a gene. The CDR3 is 17 residues long. The CDR3 loop reads CASSASPGQGENSPLHF. As DNA, the CDR3 is TGTGCCAGCAGCGCCTCCCCCGGACAGGGGGAGAATTCACCCCTCCACTTT.

This chain links TRBV4-3 with TRBJ2-2; 9 bases match TRBD1. The CDR3 runs to 16 residues. The V gene end was trimmed by 4 bases and the J gene end by 0 bases; junction bases not matched to a gene: 3. Per the germline V gene, CDR1 is LGHNA and CDR2 is YSLEER. The CDR3 DNA follows: TGCGCCAGCAGCCCTGGACAGGGGACGAACACCGGGGAGCTGTTTTTT. It encodes CASSPGQGTNTGELFF.

The table lists this clone with a count of one. This sequence joins TRBV9 and TRBJ1-4; D may be TRBD1 (5 bases). V was cut by 3 bases and J by 0 bases, with 9 bases left in between. This CDR3 is 15 amino acids long. CDR1 is SGDLS and CDR2 is YYNGEE in the germline V gene. DNA of the CDR3: TGTGCCAGCAGCGCTACAGGAGCAACTAATGAAAAACTGTTTTTT. This gives the protein CASSATGATNEKLFF.

This clone was seen just once. The V gene is TRBV5-1, the J gene TRBJ1-2, with D perhaps matching TRBD1 (6 bases). The CDR3 totals 18 residues. The germline V gene has CDR1 SGHRS and CDR2 YFSETQ. Deletions cut 0 bases from V and 0 bases from J, with 18 bases between. The CDR3 is CASSLGRGAVSPNYGYTF. CDR3 nucleotides: TGCGCCAGCAGCTTGGGCCGGGGGGCGGTCTCTCCTAACTATGGCTACACCTTC.

The chain recombines TRBV11-3 with TRBJ2-5, with TRBD1 matching 7 bases. This CDR3 region has 13 residues. Germline loops: CDR1 SGHNT, CDR2 YENEEA. The V segment lost 7 bases and the J segment 2 bases; nucleotides outside the gene matches: 4. The CDR3 here is CASNPTGQETQYF. CDR3 DNA: TGTGCCAGCAACCCGACAGGGCAAGAGACCCAGTACTTC.

The gene calls are TRBV3-1 (or the pseudogene TRBV3-2) and TRBJ1-3, with 7 bases fitting TRBD1. Looked up from germline, CDR1 is LGHDT and CDR2 is YNNKEL (reference sequence). J gave up 4 bases and V 4 bases, and 4 bases lay outside the gene matches. This CDR3 has 14 amino acids. The CDR3 sequence is CASSPRDRGNTIYF. The DNA of the CDR3 is TGTGCCAGCAGCCCCCGGGACAGAGGAAACACCATATATTTT.

V gene TRBV15 combines with J gene TRBJ2-7; 9 bases are shared with TRBD1. Germline V lookup: CDR1 LNHNV, CDR2 YYDKDF (reference sequence). The CDR3 is 15 residues long. With V trimmed by 3 bases and J by 5 bases, 8 bases remained unmatched. The CDR3 spells CATSRKTGGADEQYF. The CDR3 DNA follows: TGTGCCACCAGCAGGAAGACAGGGGGAGCGGACGAGCAGTACTTC.

This clone is a singleton in its sample. J is TRBJ2-7 and V is TRBV29-1; D possibly corresponds to TRBD2 (5 bases). Germline lookup yields CDR1 SQVTM and CDR2 ANQGSEA. The CDR3 sequence is 15 residues long. Deletions cut 0 bases from V and 0 bases from J, with 12 bases between. The CDR3 DNA reads as TGCAGCGTTGAAGATGCGTGGGAGAGCTCCTACGAGCAGTACTTC. Amino acids: CSVEDAWESSYEQYF.

This clone was found a few times. V gene TRBV11-2 combines with J gene TRBJ1-1; D is uncertain. Germline V CDR1 and CDR2: SGHAT, FQNNGV. The CDR3 runs 13 residues. The V and J ends lost 4 bases and 6 bases respectively, with 12 bases between them. CDR3 DNA: TGTGCCAGCAGCTCCCAGTCCGGGTCTGAAGCTTTCTTT. Its protein product is CASSSQSGSEAFF.

This clone has just one count. This chain uses TRBV10-1 with TRBJ1-1, with D hard to call. Trimming stripped 0 bases from V and 7 bases from J, with 9 bases between. In germline, CDR1 is WNHNN, CDR2 SYGVQD (reference sequence). This CDR3 has 13 residues. CDR3 nucleotides: TGCGCCAGCAGTGAGTCCCGGGGAAGTGAAGCTTTCTTT. Translating it yields CASSESRGSEAFF.

The rearrangement uses TRBV28 and TRBJ1-1; D not certain. Trimming took 2 bases from V and 1 from J, leaving 8 bases between them. Per germline, CDR1 MDHEN and CDR2 SYDVKM. CDR3 length equals 14 residues. CDR3 sequence: CASSLSQANTEAFF. The CDR3 DNA reads as TGTGCCAGCAGTTTAAGTCAAGCGAACACTGAAGCTTTCTTT.

This chain uses TRBV3-1 (or the pseudogene TRBV3-2) with TRBJ1-4, with unresolved D. V shed 3 bases and J shed 0 bases, with 11 bases lying between them. Germline V gene data show CDR1 as LGHDT and CDR2 as YNNKEL (reference sequence). The CDR3 extends over 16 amino acids. The CDR3 reads CASSHLYLATNEKLFF. The CDR3 coding sequence is TGTGCCAGCAGCCACCTATACCTTGCAACTAATGAAAAACTGTTTTTT.